Listed below are T cell receptor beta chains from one sample, sequenced in a study of blood T cell repertoires in COVID-19. The method was immunoSEQ multiplex PCR; TCRdb's version includes in-frame clones alone and lacks a portion of them. The sample consists of approximately 300,000 clones, about 93% of them appearing once. The sequencing input was peripheral blood. The receptors were gathered from a woman in her thirties with COVID-19, enrolled during active disease. Both conserved end residues are part of each CDR3. The D gene is left open where the match is weak. Rows give clone size only sometimes, using once, few, many, or a class for an expanded clone.

TRBV7-2,-,TRBJ1-2,-,TGTGCCAGCAGCCTTTACAGGGATGGCGTCTATGGCTACACCTTC,CASSLYRDGVYGYTF
TRBV28,-,TRBJ2-6,-,TGTGCCAGCAGTTTAAGTGCGGGGGGGGCCAACGTCCTGACTTTC,CASSLSAGGANVLTF
TRBV7-6,TRBD1,TRBJ2-5,once,TGTGCCAGCAGCTTAGCGGGGACAGGGAACACCCAGTACTTC,CASSLAGTGNTQYF
TRBV2,-,TRBJ2-5,-,TGTGCCAGCGGAAGCAGGGTAGGGGCCGACTTC,CASGSRVGADF
TRBV5-4,-,TRBJ2-1,-,TGTGCCAGCAGCCCGGGATGGGGCTCCTACAATGAGCAGTTCTTC,CASSPGWGSYNEQFF
TRBV6-4,-,TRBJ2-2,-,TGTGCCAGCAGTGAGGAAGGGGAAACCGGGGAGCTGTTTTTT,CASSEEGETGELFF
TRBV24-1,TRBD2,TRBJ2-5,once,TGTGCCACCAGTATGCGGGGGATGCAAGAGACCCAGTACTTC,CATSMRGMQETQYF
TRBV24-1,-,TRBJ1-2,-,TGTGCCACCAGAGGGGGAAAGGGAGCGGGCTACACCTTC,CATRGGKGAGYTF
TRBV3-1/TRBV3-2,-,TRBJ2-3,-,TGTGCCAGCAGCCCCGGGAAGCGGACCACAGATACGCAGTATTTT,CASSPGKRTTDTQYF
TRBV9,TRBD2,TRBJ2-2,-,TGTGCCAGCAGCCCCCGGGTAGCGGGCACCACCGGGGAGCTGTTTTTT,CASSPRVAGTTGELFF
TRBV11-2,TRBD2,TRBJ2-1,-,TGTGCCAGCAGCTTAGGATCAGCGGGAGGTGTTGAGCAGTTCTTC,CASSLGSAGGVEQFF
TRBV7-2,TRBD2,TRBJ2-1,-,TGTGCCAGCAGCTTACCGATGGGGACTAGCGGGAGCTCCTACAATGAGCAGTTCTTC,CASSLPMGTSGSSYNEQFF
TRBV28,TRBD2,TRBJ2-1,-,TGTGCCAGCAGTTTCCGAGCAGGACGGGCGCAAGCGGGGGGGCACAATGAGCAGTTCTTC,CASSFRAGRAQAGGHNEQFF
TRBV5-1,-,TRBJ1-4,-,TGCGCCAGCAGCTTCGGCAGGGCTATGGGTGAAAAACTGTTTTTT,CASSFGRAMGEKLFF
TRBV11-2,-,TRBJ1-3,-,TGTGCCAGCTCCCGGGACATCTCTGGAAACACCATATATTTT,CASSRDISGNTIYF
TRBV7-2,TRBD2,TRBJ2-7,-,TGTGCCAGCAGCCTTCGGACTAGCGGGAGTATCGAGCAGTACTTC,CASSLRTSGSIEQYF
TRBV3-1/TRBV3-2,TRBD1,TRBJ1-2,-,TGTGCCAGCAGCCAAGATCTAGGGACAGGGGGCAACTATGGCTACACCTTC,CASSQDLGTGGNYGYTF
TRBV7-8,-,TRBJ2-7,-,TGTGCCAGCAGCTTAGGCCCAGGGGGGACCTACGAGCAGTACTTC,CASSLGPGGTYEQYF
TRBV5-4,-,TRBJ1-1,-,TGTGCCAGCAGCTTGGGGACAGACGCTGAAGCTTTCTTT,CASSLGTDAEAFF
TRBV7-6,TRBD1,TRBJ2-5,-,TGTGCCAGCAGCTCGCTAATAGGGGCCGGGACAGACCAAGAGACCCAGTACTTC,CASSSLIGAGTDQETQYF
TRBV28,-,TRBJ1-2,-,TGTGCCAGCAGGCTCACAGATAAAGGCTACACCTTC,CASRLTDKGYTF
TRBV2,-,TRBJ1-4,-,TGTGCCAGCAACCCGGACTCAACTAATGAAAAACTGTTTTTT,CASNPDSTNEKLFF
TRBV30,-,TRBJ2-6,-,TGTGCCTGGAGTGTGAGCTCTGGGGCCAACGTCCTGACTTTC,CAWSVSSGANVLTF
TRBV7-9,-,TRBJ1-1,few,TGTGCCAGCAGCGGAATGACAGGATTTTACACTGAAGCTTTCTTT,CASSGMTGFYTEAFF
TRBV28,-,TRBJ1-1,-,TGTGCCAGCTCTACAGGGAACACTGAAGCTTTCTTT,CASSTGNTEAFF
TRBV4-3,TRBD1,TRBJ1-5,once,TGCGCCAGCAGCCAGGACAGGGGGACGAATCAGCCCCAGCATTTT,CASSQDRGTNQPQHF
TRBV9,TRBD2,TRBJ2-7,-,TGTGCCAGCAGCGTGGGACAGGGTGGACTAGCGGGGTTCTCCTACGAGCAGTACTTC,CASSVGQGGLAGFSYEQYF
TRBV5-1,TRBD1,TRBJ1-1,-,TGCGCCAGCAGCTTGGGACAGGGGATTAACACTGAAGCTTTCTTT,CASSLGQGINTEAFF
TRBV6-5,-,TRBJ1-1,-,TGTGCCAGCAGTCACACAGTGAACACTGAAGCTTTCTTT,CASSHTVNTEAFF
TRBV7-9,TRBD1,TRBJ2-7,-,TGTGCCAGCAGTTCTCAAGGGGGCGCCTCCTACGAGCAGTACTTC,CASSSQGGASYEQYF
TRBV4-1,TRBD1,TRBJ1-4,-,TGCGCCAGCAGGCACCAGGGGGCGCAGGGTGAAAAACTGTTTTTT,CASRHQGAQGEKLFF
TRBV24-1,-,TRBJ1-3,-,TGTGCCACCAGGTTTACAGGGAATGGAAACACCATATATTTT,CATRFTGNGNTIYF
TRBV10-3,-,TRBJ2-1,-,TGTGCCATCAGTGAGAGTCGAGCGGTCTATGAGCAGTTCTTC,CAISESRAVYEQFF
TRBV11-3,-,TRBJ2-2,-,TGTGCCAGCAGCTGGGGCCGGGCCGGGGAGCTGTTTTTT,CASSWGRAGELFF
TRBV4-1,-,TRBJ2-6,-,TGCGCCAGCAGCGACCCTGGGACATCAAACGTCCTGACTTTC,CASSDPGTSNVLTF
TRBV29-1,TRBD1,TRBJ1-1,-,TGCAGCGTGGGACAGGGGAACACTGAAGCTTTCTTT,CSVGQGNTEAFF
TRBV7-8,-,TRBJ2-1,-,TGTGCCAGCAGCCCACGACAGCAAAGCTCCTACAATGAGCAGTTCTTC,CASSPRQQSSYNEQFF
TRBV29-1,-,TRBJ1-6,-,TGCAGCGTTGGGTTAGAAAATAATTCACCCCTCCACTTT,CSVGLENNSPLHF
TRBV15,-,TRBJ1-3,once,TGTGCCACCAGCAGACCGTCGGGAGTTGGAAACACCATATATTTT,CATSRPSGVGNTIYF
TRBV15,TRBD1,TRBJ2-2,-,TGTGCCACCTCTAGACAGGGGGCTGGGACCGGGGAGCTGTTTTTT,CATSRQGAGTGELFF
TRBV4-2,TRBD1,TRBJ2-7,-,TGTGCCAGCAGCCAAGGGACAGGGGGCATCAGAACCTACGAGCAGTACTTC,CASSQGTGGIRTYEQYF
TRBV28,-,TRBJ2-1,-,TGTGCCAGCAGTTTTGAGGGTGTTAAGGTGAATGAGCAGTTCTTC,CASSFEGVKVNEQFF